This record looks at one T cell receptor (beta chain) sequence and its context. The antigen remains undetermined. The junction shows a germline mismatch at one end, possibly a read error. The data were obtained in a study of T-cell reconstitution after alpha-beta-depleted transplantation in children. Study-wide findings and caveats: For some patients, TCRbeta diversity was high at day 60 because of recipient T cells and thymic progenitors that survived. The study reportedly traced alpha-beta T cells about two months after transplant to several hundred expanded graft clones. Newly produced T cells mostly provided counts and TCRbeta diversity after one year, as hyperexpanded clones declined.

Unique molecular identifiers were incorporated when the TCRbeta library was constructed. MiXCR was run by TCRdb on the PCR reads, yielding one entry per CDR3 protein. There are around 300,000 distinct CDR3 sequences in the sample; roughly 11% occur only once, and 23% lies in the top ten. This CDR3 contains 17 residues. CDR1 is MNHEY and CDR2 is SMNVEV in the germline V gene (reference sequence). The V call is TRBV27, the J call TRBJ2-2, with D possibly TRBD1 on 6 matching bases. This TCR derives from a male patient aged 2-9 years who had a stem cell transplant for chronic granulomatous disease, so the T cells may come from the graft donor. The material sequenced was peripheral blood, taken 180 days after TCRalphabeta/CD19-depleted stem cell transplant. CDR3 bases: TGTGCCTCAACCAATTACCGAGGAACAGGGAAAACCGGGGAGCCGTTTTTT. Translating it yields CASTNYRGTGKTGEPFF.